This T cell receptor (beta chain) was sequenced during a study of cytomegalovirus exposure and HLA in healthy donors. Study-wide findings and caveats: The study found most TCR sequences rare, yet found some public TCRs in many donors. Among the sequence variants, a highly shared cluster was likely an artifact of sequencing.

Primers for the PCR totalled 60 Vbeta and 13 Jbeta. Produced via immunoSEQ multiplex PCR; TCRdb's table is partial and in-frame only. The sample yields fewer than 200,000 clones, over 70% seen once. The sample holds one count of this clone. Its antigen is as yet unknown. After removal of 4 bases from V and 3 bases from J, the junction contained 10 bases not matched to a gene. Germline CDR1 MNHEY, CDR2 SVGAGI. CDR3 length: 16 amino acids. The sample comprised PBMCs. The origin of this receptor is a woman in her fifties or sixties in good health and CMV-seropositive. The V call is TRBV6-5, the J call TRBJ1-1, with TRBD1 matching over 8 bases. The CDR3 DNA reads as TGTGCCAGCAGTTTTCAAACAGGGGGAGCGTACACTGAAGCTTTCTTT. It is translated as CASSFQTGGAYTEAFF.